What follows are 9 T cell receptor beta chains derived from one specimen sequenced in a study of T-cell reconstitution after alpha-beta-depleted transplantation in children. This sample's TCRbeta library carried unique molecular identifier barcodes. TCRdb fed the PCR reads into MiXCR, producing one record per CDR3 protein. The sample holds 600,000 to 700,000 distinct CDR3 sequences; around 16% are singletons and the top ten take 1.1%. Source: PBMCs from the stem cell graft donor, taken from the stem cell graft. The receptors shown here come from a human donor who donated a stem cell graft to a child with acute myeloid leukemia.

The chain employs TRBV24-1 and TRBJ2-3, with a tentative D call TRBD2 (6 bases). V gave up 5 bases and J gave up 6 bases, with 11 bases separating them. CDR1 KGHDR and CDR2 SFDVKD come from the germline V gene. The CDR3 totals 13 residues. CDR3 protein: CATSAGDADTQYF. CDR3 coding DNA: TGTGCCACCAGTGCGGGGGACGCGGATACGCAGTATTTT.

This clonotype was seen only a few times. This rearrangement joins TRBV4-1 to TRBJ2-1, with D hard to call. With 3 bases removed from V and 7 bases from J, the gap between germline ends came to 10 bases. The CDR3 is 13 amino acids. Germline-derived CDR1 and CDR2 are MGHRA and YSYEKL. This CDR3 reads CASSHATWNEQFF. The CDR3 DNA sequence: TGCGCCAGCAGCCACGCCACCTGGAATGAGCAGTTCTTC.

This clonotype was detected many times. The V gene is TRBV29-1, the J gene TRBJ1-1; D gene ambiguous. This CDR3 is built from 14 residues. In germline, CDR1 is SQVTM, CDR2 ANQGSEA. V lost 1 base and J 4 bases, leaving 13 bases between the germline ends. The CDR3 here is CSVEGETSATEAFF. In DNA form, the CDR3 reads TGCAGCGTTGAAGGAGAGACCAGTGCCACTGAAGCTTTCTTT. Based on the CDR3 plus reference TRBV29-1 and TRBJ1-1, the full variable domain is SAVISQKPSRDICQRGTSLTIQCQVDSQVTMMFWYRQQPGQSLTLIATANQGSEATYESGFVIDKFPISRPNLTFSTLTVSNMSPEDSSIYLCSVEGETSATEAFFGQGTRLTVV.

This chain uses TRBV7-8 with TRBJ1-1; TRBD1 might be the D (5 bases). The germline gives CDR1 SGHVS, CDR2 FQNEAQ. The CDR3 consists of 16 residues. V was cut by 5 bases and J by 3 bases, with 19 bases left in between. DNA of the CDR3: TGTGCCAGCAGCCAACCCCAAGGGTGGGGGGACACTGAAGCTTTCTTT. Protein: CASSQPQGWGDTEAFF.

This clonotype has ten or more counts. The V call is TRBV20-1, the J call TRBJ2-5, with D possibly matching TRBD2 (6 bases). The CDR3 is made up of 11 amino acids. V gave up 8 bases and J gave up 4 bases, with 11 bases separating them. Germline V lookup: CDR1 DFQATT, CDR2 SNEGSKA (reference sequence). CDR3 bases: TGCAGTTGGAGGGGAGGAGAGACCCAGTACTTC. Translation: CSWRGGETQYF.

The V and J genes are TRBV7-3 and TRBJ2-3; tentatively, D is TRBD1 or TRBD2 (5 bases each). V was trimmed by 4 bases and J by 2 bases, leaving 22 bases between them. Germline assignment: CDR1 SGHTA and CDR2 FQGTGA. This CDR3 comprises 18 residues. The CDR3: CASSSLGDSSSTTDTQYF. DNA for the CDR3: TGTGCCAGCAGCTCACTAGGAGACAGTTCCTCTACCACAGATACGCAGTATTTT.

Many counts were recorded for this clonotype. The chain combines TRBV20-1 with TRBJ2-3, with TRBD1 matching over 11 bases. Trimming cost V 7 bases and J 1 base; bases outside gene matches: 10. The CDR3 extends over 16 amino acids. From germline, CDR1 is DFQATT and CDR2 SNEGSKA (reference sequence). CDR3 nucleotide sequence: TGCAGTGTTCGGACAGGGGGCGCGCCTCGCACAGATACGCAGTATTTT. Protein sequence: CSVRTGGAPRTDTQYF.

The sample holds many counts of this clonotype. This chain uses TRBV12-3 or TRBV12-4 with TRBJ2-1, with D perhaps assigned TRBD1 or TRBD2 (6 bases each). This CDR3 spans 14 amino acids. V lost 5 bases to trimming and J lost 5 bases, with 13 bases between them. CDR3 coding DNA: TGTGCCAGCAGTCCGCGGGACACCCACAATGAGCAGTTCTTC. Encoded protein: CASSPRDTHNEQFF.

This rearrangement joins TRBV6-1 to TRBJ1-5, with D unclear. CDR1 MNHNS and CDR2 SASEGT come from the germline V gene. V was cut by 2 bases and J by 6 bases, with 14 bases left in between. The CDR3 is made up of 15 amino acids. The DNA of the CDR3 is TGTGCCAGCAGTGAATTTGGAGGGAAGGGTCAGCCCCAGCATTTT. Amino acids: CASSEFGGKGQPQHF.